What follows are 18 T cell receptor beta chains derived from one specimen sequenced in a study of T cell responses to AZD1222 COVID-19 vaccine. Method: immunoSEQ multiplex PCR; TCRdb's copy keeps in-frame clones and lacks some. The sample carries tens of thousands of clones, about 88% recorded once. The specimen was peripheral blood, collected on day 0 of AZD1222 vaccination. The source of these receptors is an adult in good health.

The V call is TRBV7-2, the J call TRBJ2-5; 7 bases line up with TRBD1. The J segment lost 4 bases and the V segment lost 3 bases, leaving 2 bases of the junction unmatched. Looked up from germline, CDR1 is SGHTA and CDR2 is FQGNSA. This CDR3 spans 13 amino acids. CDR3: CASSLWTGETQYF. The CDR3 coding sequence is TGTGCCAGCAGCTTGTGGACAGGAGAGACCCAGTACTTC.

V and J are TRBV15 and TRBJ1-4; 7 bases agree with TRBD1. The trim removed 3 bases at V and 5 bases at J, leaving 6 bases unmatched. The CDR3 consists of 15 residues. Germline V gives CDR1 LNHNV, CDR2 YYDKDF (reference sequence). CDR3 in amino acids: CATSREQGLNEKLFF. CDR3 nucleotide sequence: TGTGCCACCAGCAGGGAACAGGGGCTGAATGAAAAACTGTTTTTT. Based on the CDR3 plus reference TRBV15 and TRBJ1-4, the full variable domain is DAMVIQNPRYQVTQFGKPVTLSCSQTLNHNVMYWYQQKSSQAPKLLFHYYDKDFNNEADTPDNFQSRRPNTSFCFLDIRSPGLGDTAMYLCATSREQGLNEKLFFGSGTQLSVL.

V gene TRBV21-1 combines with J gene TRBJ1-5. TRBV21-1 has pseudogene status. CDR3 length: 13 residues. The CDR3 loop is CASSKERGGDQHF. The DNA of the CDR3 is TGTGCCAGCAGCAAAGAGAGGGGCGGGGACCAGCATTTT.

The V call is TRBV7-9, the J call TRBJ2-7; 8 bases map to TRBD2. Unmatched junction bases numbered 10, after V lost 5 bases and J lost 1 base. CDR1 is SEHNR and CDR2 is FQNEAQ in the germline V gene (reference sequence). This CDR3 has 16 amino acids. The CDR3 spells CASSPIAGRRSYEQYF. CDR3 sequence (DNA): TGTGCCAGCAGCCCAATAGCGGGGAGGCGGTCCTACGAGCAGTACTTC.

The chain carries TRBV11-2 and TRBJ1-4; D is uncertain. Per the germline V gene, CDR1 is SGHAT and CDR2 is FQNNGV. Trimming left V 0 bases short and J 8 bases short, with 4 bases between. The CDR3 has 12 amino acids. The CDR3 coding sequence is TGTGCCAGCAGCTTAGAGCGCGAAAAACTGTTTTTT. It encodes CASSLEREKLFF.

This rearrangement joins TRBV4-1 to TRBJ2-4, with 7 nucleotides matching TRBD2. The CDR3 has 15 residues. With V trimmed by 0 bases and J by 4 bases, 3 bases remained unmatched. Germline-derived CDR1 and CDR2 are MGHRA and YSYEKL. CDR3 nucleotides: TGCGCCAGCAGCCAAGAGGGTAGCGGGAAAAACATTCAGTACTTC. It encodes CASSQEGSGKNIQYF.

This clone turned up a few times. The chain couples TRBV5-5 to TRBJ2-3; D uncertain. Germline CDR1 and CDR2: SGHKS and YYEKEE (reference sequence). V lost 5 bases, J lost 4 bases, and 5 bases lay in between. This CDR3 has 11 residues. CDR3 sequence reads: CASSSSDTQYF. The CDR3 DNA follows: TGTGCCAGCAGTTCCTCAGATACGCAGTATTTT.

This chain joins TRBV29-1 and TRBJ1-4, with 8 bases identical to TRBD1. CDR1 is SQVTM, CDR2 ANQGSEA, per germline. This CDR3 contains 12 residues. V gave up 7 bases and J gave up 5 bases; unmatched junction bases: 3. The CDR3 reads CSANRGNEKLFF. The CDR3, as DNA: TGCAGCGCTAACAGGGGGAATGAAAAACTGTTTTTT.

The chain links TRBV19 to TRBJ1-2, with a tentative D call TRBD1 (6 bases). V was clipped by 3 bases and J by 2 bases, with 13 bases between them. The CDR3 loop spans 15 amino acids. Germline assignment: CDR1 LNHDA and CDR2 SQIVND (reference sequence). The CDR3 DNA is TGTGCCAGTAGTATCCCCGGGACACCGAACTATGGCTACACCTTC. Encoded protein: CASSIPGTPNYGYTF.

The chain carries TRBV20-1 and TRBJ1-1; D remains unclear. The CDR3 loop spans 12 amino acids. CDR1 and CDR2 (germline): DFQATT, SNEGSKA (reference sequence). Trimming left V 3 bases short and J 5 bases short, with 10 bases between. Here the CDR3 DNA reads TGCAGTGCTAGTCAGGTAGGGACTGAAGCTTTCTTT. Its translation: CSASQVGTEAFF.

The chain combines TRBV5-1 with TRBJ1-4; D perhaps matches TRBD1 (6 bases). The germline V gene encodes CDR1 SGHRS and CDR2 YFSETQ. V dropped 3 bases and J dropped 6 bases, with 15 bases sitting between them. This CDR3 comprises 15 residues. The DNA for the CDR3 is TGCGCCAGCAGCTCAACAGGTTACAGGGATGAAAAACTGTTTTTT. It codes for CASSSTGYRDEKLFF. The variable domain in full, completed from reference TRBV5-1 and TRBJ1-4, reads KAGVTQTPRYLIKTRGQQVTLSCSPISGHRSVSWYQQTPGQGLQFLFEYFSETQRNKGNFPGRFSGRQFSNSRSEMNVSTLELGDSALYLCASSSTGYRDEKLFFGSGTQLSVL.

This clone has a handful of counts. The rearrangement links TRBV2 to TRBJ2-5, with D unclear. The V end was cut by 1 base, the J end by 4 bases, with 7 bases between. This CDR3 region has 13 residues. Germline V gives CDR1 SNHLY, CDR2 FYNNEI. CDR3 bases: TGTGCCAGCAGTGAAGGGTTCGGAGAGACCCAGTACTTC. Its translation: CASSEGFGETQYF. Variable domain in full (rest from reference TRBV2 and TRBJ2-5): EPEVTQTPSHQVTQMGQEVILRCVPISNHLYFYWYRQILGQKVEFLVSFYNNEISEKSEIFDDQFSVERPDGSNFTLKIRSTKLEDSAMYFCASSEGFGETQYFGPGTRLLVL.

The chain combines TRBV28 with TRBJ1-5; no clear D gene. CDR3 length: 16 residues. Germline CDR1 MDHEN, CDR2 SYDVKM. V shed 6 bases and J shed 6 bases, with 21 bases lying between them. CDR3: CASSPYPPDMTQPQHF. CDR3 coding DNA: TGTGCCAGCAGCCCATATCCTCCTGACATGACTCAGCCCCAGCATTTT. Filled out from reference TRBV28 and TRBJ1-5, the complete variable domain reads DVKVTQSSRYLVKRTGEKVFLECVQDMDHENMFWYRQDPGLGLRLIYFSYDVKMKEKGDIPEGYSVSREKKERFSLILESASTNQTSMYLCASSPYPPDMTQPQHFGDGTRLSIL.

This chain links TRBV29-1 with TRBJ2-7; TRBD1 matches 10 bases. V dropped 6 bases and J dropped 3; count of bases not matched to a gene: 11. CDR3 size: 15 residues. In germline, CDR1 is SQVTM, CDR2 ANQGSEA. As DNA, the CDR3 is TGCAGCGTAGCACCGGGACAGGGGTTCGGCTACGAGCAGTACTTC. Its translation: CSVAPGQGFGYEQYF.

The rearrangement links TRBV5-1 to TRBJ2-5, with D maybe TRBD1 (7 bases). Trimming shortened V by 3 bases and J by 5 bases, and 11 bases separated the two germline ends. The CDR3 is 13 amino acids. Looked up from germline, CDR1 is SGHRS and CDR2 is YFSETQ. DNA for the CDR3: TGCGCCAGCAGCTGGGGGGACAGTGAGACCCAGTACTTC. It specifies CASSWGDSETQYF. The whole variable domain, remainder taken from reference TRBV5-1 and TRBJ2-5, is KAGVTQTPRYLIKTRGQQVTLSCSPISGHRSVSWYQQTPGQGLQFLFEYFSETQRNKGNFPGRFSGRQFSNSRSEMNVSTLELGDSALYLCASSWGDSETQYFGPGTRLLVL.

This chain uses TRBV28 with TRBJ1-2; maybe TRBD1 (5 bases). CDR3 length: 16 residues. V lost 2 bases and J 4 bases, leaving 17 bases between the germline ends. From germline, CDR1 is MDHEN and CDR2 SYDVKM. In nucleotides, the CDR3 is TGTGCCAGCAGTTTAGGTGGGGCACTCAGCAGCTATGGCTACACCTTC. Its translation is CASSLGGALSSYGYTF.

This chain uses TRBV11-3 with TRBJ2-7; possibly TRBD1 or TRBD2 for D (5 bases each). There are 14 residues in the CDR3. Germline CDR1 reads SGHNT; CDR2 reads YENEEA. Trimming pared 0 bases from V and 3 bases from J, leaving 9 bases between. The CDR3 is CASSLEGTDYEQYF. The CDR3 DNA is TGTGCCAGCAGCTTAGAGGGGACGGACTACGAGCAGTACTTC.

This rearrangement joins TRBV7-9 to TRBJ1-5; tentative D call: TRBD1 (5 bases). The CDR3 is 15 residues long. Per the germline V gene, CDR1 is SEHNR and CDR2 is FQNEAQ (reference sequence). Trimming pared 5 bases from V and 2 bases from J, leaving 13 bases between. The chain's CDR3 is CASSLGAGGNQPQHF. Written as DNA, the CDR3 is TGTGCCAGCAGCCTCGGGGCAGGAGGCAATCAGCCCCAGCATTTT.